These T cell receptor beta chains were read from a single sample in a study of early T cells in non-severe SARS-CoV-2 infection. Each CDR3 protein gets one entry after TCRdb re-called the 5' RACE reads with MiXCR. The data show 50,000 to 60,000 distinct CDR3 sequences, with 8.7% seen just once and about 3.9% held by the top ten. The sample here was whole blood, taken at baseline. The receptors shown here come from an adult who was a healthcare worker with PCR-confirmed SARS-CoV-2 infection or an uninfected control (not recorded which). Each CDR3 is given with its conserved first and last residue. A D gene is named only where the DNA matches it firmly. Clone size is shown for a subset of rows, as once, few, many or a class of expanded clone.

d_call: NA; clone_size: many; j_call: TRBJ2-4; v_call: TRBV5-3; cdr3_nt: TGTGCCAGAAGTCTTGACTCCTTAGCCAAAAACATTCAGTACTTC; cdr3_aa: CARSLDSLAKNIQYF
d_call: NA; clone_size: few; j_call: TRBJ1-2; v_call: TRBV10-3; cdr3_nt: TGTGCCATCGGGGACAAGAACTATGGCTACACCTTC; cdr3_aa: CAIGDKNYGYTF
d_call: TRBD2; clone_size: few; j_call: TRBJ2-2; v_call: TRBV28; cdr3_nt: TGTGCCAGCTCTACCTCCGGGCTAGCGGGCACCGGGGAGCTGTTTTTT; cdr3_aa: CASSTSGLAGTGELFF
d_call: TRBD2; clone_size: NA; j_call: TRBJ2-2; v_call: TRBV2; cdr3_nt: TGTGCCAGCAGTTGGACTAGCGGGGTCTCCGGGGAGCTGTTTTTT; cdr3_aa: CASSWTSGVSGELFF
d_call: TRBD1; clone_size: NA; j_call: TRBJ2-7; v_call: TRBV10-3; cdr3_nt: TGTGCCATCAGTCCCCGACAGGGCTCGGACGAGCAGTACTTC; cdr3_aa: CAISPRQGSDEQYF
d_call: NA; clone_size: many; j_call: TRBJ1-1; v_call: TRBV12-3/TRBV12-4; cdr3_nt: TGTGCCAGCAGTTCCAGGGGAGGAACTGAAGCTTTCTTT; cdr3_aa: CASSSRGGTEAFF
d_call: NA; clone_size: many; j_call: TRBJ2-1; v_call: TRBV29-1; cdr3_nt: TGCAGCGTTGAACAACAGGGCGGGTTCTCGTTCTTC; cdr3_aa: CSVEQQGGFSFF
d_call: TRBD1; clone_size: many; j_call: TRBJ1-1; v_call: TRBV5-4; cdr3_nt: TGTGCCAGCAGCCCACGACAGGGAGAAGCTTTCTTT; cdr3_aa: CASSPRQGEAFF
d_call: NA; clone_size: few; j_call: TRBJ1-1; v_call: TRBV30; cdr3_nt: TGTGCCTGGAGTGTACTTGAGACAGCGACTGAAGCTTTCTTT; cdr3_aa: CAWSVLETATEAFF
d_call: NA; clone_size: NA; j_call: TRBJ1-5; v_call: TRBV7-2; cdr3_nt: TGTGCCAGCAACCCCGCGGACGGGGGCAATCAGCCCCAGCATTTT; cdr3_aa: CASNPADGGNQPQHF
d_call: TRBD2; clone_size: few; j_call: TRBJ2-1; v_call: TRBV6-1; cdr3_nt: TGTGCCAGCAGTATGACTAGCGGACTGTACTATGAGCAGTTCTTC; cdr3_aa: CASSMTSGLYYEQFF
d_call: TRBD1; clone_size: NA; j_call: TRBJ2-2; v_call: TRBV9; cdr3_nt: TGTGCCAGCACGGACAGGCCCACCGGGGAGCTGTTTTTT; cdr3_aa: CASTDRPTGELFF
d_call: NA; clone_size: few; j_call: TRBJ2-7; v_call: TRBV18; cdr3_nt: TGTGCCAGCTCACCACTGGTAGAGGAAAGGACCTACGAGCAGTACTTC; cdr3_aa: CASSPLVEERTYEQYF
d_call: TRBD2; clone_size: NA; j_call: TRBJ2-1; v_call: TRBV6-5; cdr3_nt: TGTGCCAGCAGTCTAACCCGCGCACGAAGCGGGATGTTCTCCTACAATGAGCAGTTCTTC; cdr3_aa: CASSLTRARSGMFSYNEQFF
d_call: TRBD2; clone_size: NA; j_call: TRBJ2-3; v_call: TRBV19; cdr3_nt: TGTGCCAGTAGCCCAGGGACTAGCGGGCCAGATACGCAGTATTTT; cdr3_aa: CASSPGTSGPDTQYF
d_call: NA; clone_size: NA; j_call: TRBJ2-6; v_call: TRBV2; cdr3_nt: TGTGCCAGCATGCCCCCTGACCTGGGGGCCAACGTCCTGACTTTC; cdr3_aa: CASMPPDLGANVLTF
d_call: NA; clone_size: few; j_call: TRBJ2-7; v_call: TRBV11-3; cdr3_nt: TGTGCCACTTCCAGGGGACGCGAGCAGTACTTC; cdr3_aa: CATSRGREQYF
d_call: NA; clone_size: many; j_call: TRBJ2-1; v_call: TRBV10-3; cdr3_nt: TGTGCCATCTCACGGACTAACAACAATGAGCAGTTCTTC; cdr3_aa: CAISRTNNNEQFF
d_call: NA; clone_size: NA; j_call: TRBJ2-3; v_call: TRBV6-2/TRBV6-3; cdr3_nt: TGTGCCAGCAGTTACCGAGGAATGATAGGCGCAGATACGCAGTATTTT; cdr3_aa: CASSYRGMIGADTQYF
d_call: NA; clone_size: few; j_call: TRBJ2-7; v_call: TRBV11-2; cdr3_nt: TGTGCCAGCAGCTTTTCGCTGCTAGCGAAATCCTACGAGCAGTACTTC; cdr3_aa: CASSFSLLAKSYEQYF
d_call: NA; clone_size: many; j_call: TRBJ1-4; v_call: TRBV2; cdr3_nt: TGTGCCAGCAGTGGGTCGATCGAGGAAAAACTGTTTTTT; cdr3_aa: CASSGSIEEKLFF
d_call: NA; clone_size: once; j_call: TRBJ2-3; v_call: TRBV7-2; cdr3_nt: TGTGCCAGCAGCTTAGCGCCTGGCACAGATACGCAGTATTTT; cdr3_aa: CASSLAPGTDTQYF
d_call: NA; clone_size: many; j_call: TRBJ1-2; v_call: TRBV7-2; cdr3_nt: TGTGCCAGCAGCTCAACTCCTGGGGCAGCAAACTATGGCTACACCTTC; cdr3_aa: CASSSTPGAANYGYTF
d_call: TRBD2; clone_size: NA; j_call: TRBJ2-2; v_call: TRBV19; cdr3_nt: TGTGCCACCAGGACACAGATGACTAGCGGGAGGGCCTCCGGGGAGCTGTTTTTT; cdr3_aa: CATRTQMTSGRASGELFF
d_call: NA; clone_size: many; j_call: TRBJ2-1; v_call: TRBV4-2; cdr3_nt: TGTGCCAGCAGCCAAGACCCAGCCCCGAGCTCCTACAATGAGCAGTTCTTC; cdr3_aa: CASSQDPAPSSYNEQFF
d_call: TRBD1; clone_size: many; j_call: TRBJ1-2; v_call: TRBV7-2; cdr3_nt: TGTGCCAGCAGCCGCTCGCAGGGGGAGAGCTATGGCTACACCTTC; cdr3_aa: CASSRSQGESYGYTF
d_call: TRBD2; clone_size: many; j_call: TRBJ2-3; v_call: TRBV3-1; cdr3_nt: TGTGCCAGCAGCTGGACTAGCTTCCCAGATACGCAGTATTTT; cdr3_aa: CASSWTSFPDTQYF
d_call: NA; clone_size: many; j_call: TRBJ1-2; v_call: TRBV3-1; cdr3_nt: TGTGCCAGCAGCCAAGAAAAGGCCTTGGAGTATGGCTACACCTTC; cdr3_aa: CASSQEKALEYGYTF
d_call: TRBD2; clone_size: NA; j_call: TRBJ2-5; v_call: TRBV11-2; cdr3_nt: TGTGCCAGCACGCAGATCTCTAGCGGGAGGACAGAGACCCAGTACTTC; cdr3_aa: CASTQISSGRTETQYF
d_call: NA; clone_size: many; j_call: TRBJ2-3; v_call: TRBV20-1; cdr3_nt: TGCAGTGCCACGAACACAGATACGCAGTATTTT; cdr3_aa: CSATNTDTQYF
d_call: TRBD2; clone_size: few; j_call: TRBJ2-5; v_call: TRBV7-8; cdr3_nt: TGTGCCAGCAGCTTATCTGCGGGGGGGCAGGGTGAGACCCAGTACTTC; cdr3_aa: CASSLSAGGQGETQYF
d_call: NA; clone_size: NA; j_call: TRBJ1-1; v_call: TRBV6-6; cdr3_nt: TGTGCCAGCAGTTACGGGGATTTGAACACTGAAGCTTTCTTT; cdr3_aa: CASSYGDLNTEAFF
d_call: TRBD1; clone_size: many; j_call: TRBJ2-1; v_call: TRBV7-6; cdr3_nt: TGTGCCAGCAGCCTAACCGGGACAGACAATGAGCAGTTCTTC; cdr3_aa: CASSLTGTDNEQFF
d_call: NA; clone_size: NA; j_call: TRBJ1-1; v_call: TRBV29-1; cdr3_nt: TGCAGCGCAGAGCTGAACACTGAAGCTTTCTTT; cdr3_aa: CSAELNTEAFF
d_call: TRBD1; clone_size: once; j_call: TRBJ1-1; v_call: TRBV11-2; cdr3_nt: TGTGCCAGCAGCCACCGAGGGACAGGGGTCGTCACTGAAGCTTTCTTT; cdr3_aa: CASSHRGTGVVTEAFF
d_call: NA; clone_size: many; j_call: TRBJ1-1; v_call: TRBV29-1; cdr3_nt: TGCAGCGCCGGTGACACTGAAGCTTTCTTT; cdr3_aa: CSAGDTEAFF
d_call: TRBD1; clone_size: many; j_call: TRBJ1-4; v_call: TRBV6-1; cdr3_nt: TGTGCCAGCAGTGCCTGGACAGGGCAGAAACTGTTTTTT; cdr3_aa: CASSAWTGQKLFF
d_call: TRBD2; clone_size: NA; j_call: TRBJ2-7; v_call: TRBV5-5; cdr3_nt: TGTGCCAGCAGCTTGGCCGCGGGGGTCTACGAGCAGTACTTC; cdr3_aa: CASSLAAGVYEQYF
d_call: NA; clone_size: few; j_call: TRBJ2-3; v_call: TRBV6-5; cdr3_nt: TGTGCCAGCAGTTACTTACCTTCTGCGGAGGATACGCAGTATTTT; cdr3_aa: CASSYLPSAEDTQYF
d_call: TRBD2; clone_size: NA; j_call: TRBJ2-3; v_call: TRBV19; cdr3_nt: TGTGCCAGTGGGGGGGACGTTCTAGCAACAGATACGCAGTATTTT; cdr3_aa: CASGGDVLATDTQYF
d_call: NA; clone_size: many; j_call: TRBJ2-6; v_call: TRBV25-1; cdr3_nt: TGTGCCAGCAGTATTGGAACAGGGGCCAACGTCCTGACTTTC; cdr3_aa: CASSIGTGANVLTF
d_call: TRBD1; clone_size: NA; j_call: TRBJ2-7; v_call: TRBV11-3; cdr3_nt: TGTGCCAGCAGCTTAATCAAAGCCCCGGACAGGGGAAGGTACGAGCAGTACTTC; cdr3_aa: CASSLIKAPDRGRYEQYF
d_call: NA; clone_size: few; j_call: TRBJ2-5; v_call: TRBV19; cdr3_nt: TGTGCCAGTAGTAGCCCCGGACGAGAGACCCAGTACTTC; cdr3_aa: CASSSPGRETQYF
d_call: NA; clone_size: many; j_call: TRBJ1-1; v_call: TRBV12-3/TRBV12-4; cdr3_nt: TGTGCCAGGGGAGGGCGGGACACTGAAGCTTTCTTT; cdr3_aa: CARGGRDTEAFF
d_call: TRBD2; clone_size: few; j_call: TRBJ2-5; v_call: TRBV14; cdr3_nt: TGTGCCAGCAGCCAAGATATACTAGCGGGAGCAGAGACCCAGTACTTC; cdr3_aa: CASSQDILAGAETQYF
d_call: NA; clone_size: many; j_call: TRBJ2-3; v_call: TRBV3-1; cdr3_nt: TGTGCCAGCAGCCCGACAGTTACTAGCACAGATACGCAGTATTTT; cdr3_aa: CASSPTVTSTDTQYF
d_call: TRBD2; clone_size: many; j_call: TRBJ2-2; v_call: TRBV11-2; cdr3_nt: TGTGCCAGCACCCCAAGGAGCGGGGAGCGAACCGGGGAGCTGTTTTTT; cdr3_aa: CASTPRSGERTGELFF
d_call: TRBD1; clone_size: many; j_call: TRBJ2-7; v_call: TRBV28; cdr3_nt: TGTGCCAGCAGTTCCTCCGGGACAGGGACCTACGAGCAGTACTTC; cdr3_aa: CASSSSGTGTYEQYF
d_call: NA; clone_size: few; j_call: TRBJ1-1; v_call: TRBV9; cdr3_nt: TGTGCCAGCAGCGTAGTGCTGGGAAACACTGAAGCTTTCTTT; cdr3_aa: CASSVVLGNTEAFF
d_call: TRBD2; clone_size: few; j_call: TRBJ2-7; v_call: TRBV7-3; cdr3_nt: TGTGCCAGCAGCTCTGGGTCTAGCGGGGGTGCGCAGTACTTC; cdr3_aa: CASSSGSSGGAQYF
d_call: NA; clone_size: NA; j_call: TRBJ2-3; v_call: TRBV20-1; cdr3_nt: TGCAGTGCCGAGGCCTATAGCGGTTGGAAGTATTTT; cdr3_aa: CSAEAYSGWKYF
d_call: NA; clone_size: few; j_call: TRBJ2-1; v_call: TRBV7-9; cdr3_nt: TGTGCCAGCATCTCCCCTAGGGGTGAGCAGTTCTTC; cdr3_aa: CASISPRGEQFF
d_call: NA; clone_size: NA; j_call: TRBJ2-3; v_call: TRBV6-4; cdr3_nt: TGTGCCAGCAGTGACTCGGAATCAGATACGCAGTATTTT; cdr3_aa: CASSDSESDTQYF